This T cell receptor beta chain was sequenced in a study of CXCR3-negative and CXCR3-positive naive CD8 T cells. Sorting was done in triplicate for each CD8+ T cell subset (around 300,000 cells each). CD45RO-CCR7+CD27+CD95- marked naive CD8+ T cells. The TRB cDNA libraries were prepared by 5' RACE with UMI labels. TCRdb derives one entry per CDR3 protein from the 5' RACE reads, leaving out DNA. The sample table includes about 62,000 distinct CDR3 sequences. Concerning this clonotype itself: The target antigen is unknown.

Findings of the study overall: For memory CD8+ cells diversity was much lower, but both naive subsets had comparably high diversity.

The germline CDR1 and CDR2 sequences are LGHNA and YNFKEQ. The CDR3 contains 15 residues. The source is a human donor in good health. Some clones in this sample may be carry-over from other donors' samples. The sample taken for sequencing was naive CXCR3- CD8+ T cells from blood. Sample subset: CD45RO-CCR7+CD27+CD95- naive CD8+ T cells lacking CXCR3 (TNR3-). The chain links TRBV4-2 to TRBJ1-5; the TRBD1 assignment by TCRdb is unverifiable without DNA. Here the CDR3 reads CASSQDSGGGQPQHF.